A selection of T cell receptor beta chains follows, all from one sample in a study of T cell responses to AZD1222 COVID-19 vaccine. Only in-frame clones appear in the TCRdb table, and some are missing; sequencing was by immunoSEQ multiplex PCR. The sample includes about 140,000 clones, approximately 90% of them seen just once. The input for sequencing was peripheral blood, taken on day 0 of AZD1222 vaccination. These receptor sequences come from an adult in good health. Both conserved end residues are trimmed from each CDR3. A D gene is named only where the DNA matches it firmly.

d_gene: TRBD1; v_gene: TRBV18; j_gene: TRBJ1-2; CDR3aa: ASSPGVSFQGARRGYT
d_gene: TRBD1; v_gene: TRBV5-1; j_gene: TRBJ2-5; CDR3aa: ASSFSATGGQETQY
d_gene: TRBD1; v_gene: TRBV12-5; j_gene: TRBJ2-7; CDR3aa: ASGLGQGPYEQY
d_gene: .; v_gene: TRBV5-5; j_gene: TRBJ2-1; CDR3aa: ASSLSYPQF
d_gene: .; v_gene: TRBV5-4; j_gene: TRBJ2-1; CDR3aa: ASSWVGGNEQF
d_gene: .; v_gene: TRBV19; j_gene: TRBJ1-6; CDR3aa: ASRRGSYNSPLH
d_gene: .; v_gene: TRBV27; j_gene: TRBJ2-1; CDR3aa: ASSFSHSSYNEQF
d_gene: TRBD2; v_gene: TRBV5-4; j_gene: TRBJ2-2; CDR3aa: ASSLAAGGFGELF
d_gene: .; v_gene: TRBV28; j_gene: TRBJ2-1; CDR3aa: ASSSYGRNEQF
d_gene: .; v_gene: TRBV6-2/TRBV6-3; j_gene: TRBJ2-5; CDR3aa: ASSRLQGRTETQY
d_gene: .; v_gene: TRBV3-1/TRBV3-2; j_gene: TRBJ1-2; CDR3aa: ASSRAGFGGYT
d_gene: TRBD1; v_gene: TRBV28; j_gene: TRBJ2-7; CDR3aa: ASSLWLRTGPFHEQY
d_gene: TRBD2; v_gene: TRBV5-1; j_gene: TRBJ2-3; CDR3aa: ASSLAVSLAGGSTDTQY
d_gene: .; v_gene: TRBV18; j_gene: TRBJ1-1; CDR3aa: ASSPSGTGGTEAF
d_gene: .; v_gene: TRBV2; j_gene: TRBJ1-3; CDR3aa: ASSEASGNTIY
d_gene: .; v_gene: TRBV2; j_gene: TRBJ2-7; CDR3aa: ASRDSGTSLLYEQY